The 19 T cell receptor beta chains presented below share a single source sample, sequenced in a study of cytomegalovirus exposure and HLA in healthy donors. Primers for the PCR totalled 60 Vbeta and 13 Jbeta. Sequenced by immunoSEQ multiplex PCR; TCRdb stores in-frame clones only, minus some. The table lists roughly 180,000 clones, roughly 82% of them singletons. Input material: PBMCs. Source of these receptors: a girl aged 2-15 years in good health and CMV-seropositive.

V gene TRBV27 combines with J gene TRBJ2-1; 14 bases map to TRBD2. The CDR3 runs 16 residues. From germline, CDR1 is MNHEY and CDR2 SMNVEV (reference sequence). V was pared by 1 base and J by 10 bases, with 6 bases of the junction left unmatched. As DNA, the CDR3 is TGTGCCAGCAGTTTATTTGGGACTAGCGGGAGTGGGGAGCAGTTCTTC. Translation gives CASSLFGTSGSGEQFF.

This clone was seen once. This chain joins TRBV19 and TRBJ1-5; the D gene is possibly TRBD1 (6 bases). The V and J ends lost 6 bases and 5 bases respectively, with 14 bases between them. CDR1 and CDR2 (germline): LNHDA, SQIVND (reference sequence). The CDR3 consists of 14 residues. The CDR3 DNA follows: TGTGCCAGTAGGGGGGCCTGGGTATATCAGCCCCAGCATTTT. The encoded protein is CASRGAWVYQPQHF.

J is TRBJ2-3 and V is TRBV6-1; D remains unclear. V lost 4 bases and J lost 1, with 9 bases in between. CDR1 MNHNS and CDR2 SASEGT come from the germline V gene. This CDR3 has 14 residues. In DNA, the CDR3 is TGTGCCAGCAGTGGGTGGCAGGGCACAGATACGCAGTATTTT. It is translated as CASSGWQGTDTQYF.

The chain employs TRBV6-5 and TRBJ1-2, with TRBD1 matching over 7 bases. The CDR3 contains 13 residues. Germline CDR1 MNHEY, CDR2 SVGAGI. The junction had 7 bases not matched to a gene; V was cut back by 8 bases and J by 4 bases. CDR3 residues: CASGPRQGYGYTF. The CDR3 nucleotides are TGTGCCAGCGGTCCTCGACAGGGCTATGGCTACACCTTC.

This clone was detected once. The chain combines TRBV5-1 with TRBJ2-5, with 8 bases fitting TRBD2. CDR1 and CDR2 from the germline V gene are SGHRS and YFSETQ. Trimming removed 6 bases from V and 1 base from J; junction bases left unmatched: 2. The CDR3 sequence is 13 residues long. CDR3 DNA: TGCGCCAGCACGCGGGAGGTCCAAGAGACCCAGTACTTC. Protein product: CASTREVQETQYF.

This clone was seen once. CDR3 region: CASSLAGGEQFF. CDR3 nucleotide sequence: TGTGCCAGCAGCTTGGCCGGGGGTGAGCAGTTCTTC. The chain combines TRBV5-6 with TRBJ2-1; weak D call: TRBD2 (6 bases). CDR1 SGHDT and CDR2 YYEEEE come from the germline V gene. V was cut by 0 bases and J by 9 bases, with 7 bases left in between. This CDR3 is built from 12 residues.

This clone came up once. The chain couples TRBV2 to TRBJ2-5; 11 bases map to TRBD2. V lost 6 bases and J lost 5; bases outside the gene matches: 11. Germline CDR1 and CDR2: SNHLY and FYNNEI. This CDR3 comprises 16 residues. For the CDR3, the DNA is TGTGCCAGCAGCGTAGCGGGAGGGTTTGGTATTGAGACCCAGTACTTC. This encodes CASSVAGGFGIETQYF.

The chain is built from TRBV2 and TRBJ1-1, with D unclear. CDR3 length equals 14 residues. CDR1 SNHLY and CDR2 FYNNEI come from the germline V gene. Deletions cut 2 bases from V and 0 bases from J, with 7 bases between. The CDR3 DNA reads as TGTGCCAGCAGTGAAAACGCGGTGAACACTGAAGCTTTCTTT. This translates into CASSENAVNTEAFF.

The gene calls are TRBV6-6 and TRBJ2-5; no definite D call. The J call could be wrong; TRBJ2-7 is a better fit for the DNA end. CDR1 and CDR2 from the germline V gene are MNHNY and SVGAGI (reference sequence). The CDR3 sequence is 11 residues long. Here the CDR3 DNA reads TGTGCCAGCAGTTTTCGACTCGAGCAGTACTTC. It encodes CASSFRLEQYF.

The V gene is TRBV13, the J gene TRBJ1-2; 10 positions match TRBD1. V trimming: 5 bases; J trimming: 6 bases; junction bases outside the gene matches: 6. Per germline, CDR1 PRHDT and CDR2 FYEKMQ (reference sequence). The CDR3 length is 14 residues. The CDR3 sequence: CASSPGGTGDGYTF. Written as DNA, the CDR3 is TGTGCCAGCAGCCCAGGTGGGACAGGGGATGGCTACACCTTC.

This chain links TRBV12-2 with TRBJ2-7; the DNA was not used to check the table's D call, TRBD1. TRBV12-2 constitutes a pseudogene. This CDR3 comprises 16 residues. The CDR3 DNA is TGTGCAAGTCGCTCAACCCCGGGACAGCCGTACTACGAGCAGTACTTC. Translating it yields CASRSTPGQPYYEQYF.

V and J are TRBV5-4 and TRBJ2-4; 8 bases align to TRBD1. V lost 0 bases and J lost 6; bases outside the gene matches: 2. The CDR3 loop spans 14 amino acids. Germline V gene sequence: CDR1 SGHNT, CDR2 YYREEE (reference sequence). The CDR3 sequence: CASSLGTGTNIQYF. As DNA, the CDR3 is TGTGCCAGCAGCTTGGGGACAGGGACAAACATTCAGTACTTC. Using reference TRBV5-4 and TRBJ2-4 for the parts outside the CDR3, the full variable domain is ETGVTQSPTHLIKTRGQQVTLRCSSQSGHNTVSWYQQALGQGPQFIFQYYREEENGRGNFPPRFSGLQFPNYSSELNVNALELDDSALYLCASSLGTGTNIQYFGAGTRLSVL.

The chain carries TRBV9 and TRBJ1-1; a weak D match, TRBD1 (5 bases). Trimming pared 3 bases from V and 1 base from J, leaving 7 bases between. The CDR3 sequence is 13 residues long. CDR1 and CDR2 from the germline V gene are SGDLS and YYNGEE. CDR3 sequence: CASSGTPNTEAFF. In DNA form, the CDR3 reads TGTGCCAGCAGCGGGACACCGAACACTGAAGCTTTCTTT. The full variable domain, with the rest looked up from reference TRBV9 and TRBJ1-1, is DSGVTQTPKHLITATGQRVTLRCSPRSGDLSVYWYQQSLDQGLQFLIQYYNGEERAKGNILERFSAQQFPDLHSELNLSSLELGDSALYFCASSGTPNTEAFFGQGTRLTVV.

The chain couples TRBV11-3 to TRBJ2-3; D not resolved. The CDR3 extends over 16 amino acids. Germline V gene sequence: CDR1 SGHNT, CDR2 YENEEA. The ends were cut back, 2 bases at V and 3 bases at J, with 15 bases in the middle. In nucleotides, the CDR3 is TGTGCCAGCAGCTTATCTGGAGAGAGAAGGACAGATACGCAGTATTTT. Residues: CASSLSGERRTDTQYF.

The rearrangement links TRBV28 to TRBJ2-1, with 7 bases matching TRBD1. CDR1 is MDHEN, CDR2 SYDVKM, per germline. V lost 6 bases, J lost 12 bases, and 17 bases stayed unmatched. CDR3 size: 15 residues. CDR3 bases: TGTGCCAGCAGCTGGGACAGATCTAGGGGACGTGGGCAGTTCTTC. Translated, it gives CASSWDRSRGRGQFF.

This CDR3 reads CASSYRVSGNEQFF. DNA for the CDR3: TGTGCCAGCAGTTACCGGGTATCGGGCAATGAGCAGTTCTTC. The V and J genes are TRBV6-6 and TRBJ2-1; D remains unclear. The germline CDR1 and CDR2 sequences are MNHNY and SVGAGI (reference sequence). The ends were cut back, 2 bases at V and 6 bases at J, with 11 bases in the middle. This CDR3 region has 14 residues.

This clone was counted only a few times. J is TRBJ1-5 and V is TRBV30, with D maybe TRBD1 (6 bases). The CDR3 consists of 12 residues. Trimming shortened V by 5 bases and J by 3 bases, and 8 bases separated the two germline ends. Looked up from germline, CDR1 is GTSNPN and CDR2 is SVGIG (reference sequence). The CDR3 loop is CAWEGDNQPQHF. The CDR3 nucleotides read TGTGCCTGGGAGGGGGACAATCAGCCCCAGCATTTT.

The DNA for the CDR3 is TGTGCCAGTAGTCTAGGACAGGAAATCAATCAGCCCCAGCATTTT. It yields the protein CASSLGQEINQPQHF. The chain couples TRBV19 to TRBJ1-5; 7 nucleotides match TRBD1. V lost 5 bases, J lost 3 bases, and 7 bases stayed unmatched. CDR3 length equals 15 residues. Germline CDR1 and CDR2: LNHDA and SQIVND (reference sequence).

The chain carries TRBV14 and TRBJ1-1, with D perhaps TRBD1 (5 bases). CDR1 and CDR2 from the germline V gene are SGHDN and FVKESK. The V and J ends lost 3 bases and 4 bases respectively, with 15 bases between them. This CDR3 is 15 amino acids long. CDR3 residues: CASSHRRVGFTEAFF. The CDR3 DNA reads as TGTGCCAGCAGCCACCGCAGGGTGGGATTCACTGAAGCTTTCTTT.